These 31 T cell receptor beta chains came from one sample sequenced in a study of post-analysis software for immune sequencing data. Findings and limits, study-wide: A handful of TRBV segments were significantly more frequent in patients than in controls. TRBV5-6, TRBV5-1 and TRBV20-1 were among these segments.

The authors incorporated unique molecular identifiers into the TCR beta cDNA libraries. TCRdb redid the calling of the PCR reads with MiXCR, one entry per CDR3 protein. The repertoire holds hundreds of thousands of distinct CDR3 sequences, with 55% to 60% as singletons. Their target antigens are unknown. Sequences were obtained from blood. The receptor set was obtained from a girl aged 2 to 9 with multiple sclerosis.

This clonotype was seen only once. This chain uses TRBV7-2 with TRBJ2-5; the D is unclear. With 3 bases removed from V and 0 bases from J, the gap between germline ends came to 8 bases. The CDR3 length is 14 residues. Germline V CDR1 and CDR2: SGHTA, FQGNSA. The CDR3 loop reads CASSFRNYQETQYF. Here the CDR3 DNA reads TGTGCCAGCAGCTTCCGCAATTACCAAGAGACCCAGTACTTC.

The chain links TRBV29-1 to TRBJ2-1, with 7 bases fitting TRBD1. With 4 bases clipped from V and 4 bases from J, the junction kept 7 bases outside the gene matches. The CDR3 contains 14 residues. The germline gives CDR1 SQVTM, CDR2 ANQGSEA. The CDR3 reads CSVAQQGLYNEQFF. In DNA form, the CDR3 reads TGCAGCGTTGCCCAACAGGGGTTGTACAATGAGCAGTTCTTC.

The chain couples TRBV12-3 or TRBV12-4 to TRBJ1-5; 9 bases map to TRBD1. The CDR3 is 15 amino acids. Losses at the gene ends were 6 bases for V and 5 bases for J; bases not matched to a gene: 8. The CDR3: CASSSGTGIYQPQHF. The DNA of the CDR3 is TGTGCCAGCAGCTCCGGGACAGGGATTTATCAGCCCCAGCATTTT.

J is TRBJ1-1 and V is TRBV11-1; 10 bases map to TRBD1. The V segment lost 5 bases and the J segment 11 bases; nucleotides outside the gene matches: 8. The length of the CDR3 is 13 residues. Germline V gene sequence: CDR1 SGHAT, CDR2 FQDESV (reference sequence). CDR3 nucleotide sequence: TGTGCCAGCAGCCTGGGGGACAGGGGATCGGCTTTCTTT. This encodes CASSLGDRGSAFF.

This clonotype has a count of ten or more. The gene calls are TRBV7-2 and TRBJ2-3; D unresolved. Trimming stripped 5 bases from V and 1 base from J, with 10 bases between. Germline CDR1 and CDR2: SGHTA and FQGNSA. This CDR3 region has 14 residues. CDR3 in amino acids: CASSATQGTDTQYF. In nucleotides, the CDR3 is TGTGCCAGCAGCGCCACTCAGGGCACAGATACGCAGTATTTT.

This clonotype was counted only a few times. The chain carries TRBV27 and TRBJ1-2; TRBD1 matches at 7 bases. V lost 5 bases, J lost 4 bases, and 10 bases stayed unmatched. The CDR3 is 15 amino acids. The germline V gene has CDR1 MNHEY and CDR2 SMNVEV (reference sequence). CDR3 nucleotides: TGTGCCAGCAGTCCTTCCCTACAGGGGAGCTATGGCTACACCTTC. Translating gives CASSPSLQGSYGYTF.

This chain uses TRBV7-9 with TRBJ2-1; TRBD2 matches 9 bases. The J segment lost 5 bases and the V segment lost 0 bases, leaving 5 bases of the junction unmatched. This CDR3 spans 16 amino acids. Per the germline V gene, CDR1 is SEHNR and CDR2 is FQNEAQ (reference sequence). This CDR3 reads CASSLARASGNNEQFF. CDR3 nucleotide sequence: TGTGCCAGCAGCTTAGCGCGGGCTAGCGGGAACAATGAGCAGTTCTTC.

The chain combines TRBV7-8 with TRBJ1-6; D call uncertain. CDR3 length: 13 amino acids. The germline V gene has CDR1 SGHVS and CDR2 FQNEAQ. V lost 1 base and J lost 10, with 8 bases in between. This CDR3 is CASSLGPVSPLHF. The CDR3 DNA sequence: TGTGCCAGCAGCTTAGGGCCGGTGTCACCCCTCCACTTT.

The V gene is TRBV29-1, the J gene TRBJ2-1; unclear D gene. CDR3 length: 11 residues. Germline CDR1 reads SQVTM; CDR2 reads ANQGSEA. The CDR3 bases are TGCGCCTTAGGCCCCTACAATGAGCAGTTCTTC. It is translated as CALGPYNEQFF.

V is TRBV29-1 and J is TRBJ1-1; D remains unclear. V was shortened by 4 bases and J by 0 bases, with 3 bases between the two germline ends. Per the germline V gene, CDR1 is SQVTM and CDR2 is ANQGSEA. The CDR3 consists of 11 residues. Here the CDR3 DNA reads TGCAGCGTTGTTCTGAACACTGAAGCTTTCTTT. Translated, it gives CSVVLNTEAFF.

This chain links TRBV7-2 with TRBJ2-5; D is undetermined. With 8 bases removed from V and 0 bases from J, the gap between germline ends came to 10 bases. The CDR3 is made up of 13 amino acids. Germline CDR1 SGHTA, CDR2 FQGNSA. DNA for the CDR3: TGTGCCAGCCACCGGGCTAACCAAGAGACCCAGTACTTC. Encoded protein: CASHRANQETQYF.

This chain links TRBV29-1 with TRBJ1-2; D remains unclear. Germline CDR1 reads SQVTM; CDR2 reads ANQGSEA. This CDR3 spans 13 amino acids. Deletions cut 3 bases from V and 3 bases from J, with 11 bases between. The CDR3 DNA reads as TGCAGCGTTGATCAGCGGGGTGACTATGGCTACACCTTC. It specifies CSVDQRGDYGYTF.

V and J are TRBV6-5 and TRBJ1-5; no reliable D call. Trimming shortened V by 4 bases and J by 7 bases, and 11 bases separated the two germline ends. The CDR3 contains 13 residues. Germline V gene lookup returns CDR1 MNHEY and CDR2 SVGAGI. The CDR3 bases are TGTGCCAGCAGTTCGGGCAGGATGCAGCCCCAGCATTTT. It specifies CASSSGRMQPQHF.

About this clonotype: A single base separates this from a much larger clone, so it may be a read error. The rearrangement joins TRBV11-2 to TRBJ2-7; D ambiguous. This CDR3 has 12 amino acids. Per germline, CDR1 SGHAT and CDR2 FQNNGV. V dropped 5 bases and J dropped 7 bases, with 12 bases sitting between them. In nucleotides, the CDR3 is TGTGCCAGCAGCCCCGCGTACAATGAGCAGTACTTC. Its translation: CASSPAYNEQYF.

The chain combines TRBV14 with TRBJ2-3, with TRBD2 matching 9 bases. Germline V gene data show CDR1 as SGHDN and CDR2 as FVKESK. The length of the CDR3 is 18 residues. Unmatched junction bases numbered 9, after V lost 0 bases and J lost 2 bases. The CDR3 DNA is TGTGCCAGCAGCCAAGATGGGGTCCTAGCGGGGACCACAGATACGCAGTATTTT. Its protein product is CASSQDGVLAGTTDTQYF.

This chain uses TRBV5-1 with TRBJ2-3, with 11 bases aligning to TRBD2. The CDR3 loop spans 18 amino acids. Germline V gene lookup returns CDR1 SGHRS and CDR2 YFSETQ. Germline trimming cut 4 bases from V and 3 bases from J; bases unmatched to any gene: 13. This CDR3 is CASSPRGRLAGGTDTQYF. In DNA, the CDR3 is TGCGCCAGCAGCCCCCGTGGTCGTCTAGCGGGGGGAACAGATACGCAGTATTTT. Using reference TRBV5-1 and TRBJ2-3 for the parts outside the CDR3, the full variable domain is KAGVTQTPRYLIKTRGQQVTLSCSPISGHRSVSWYQQTPGQGLQFLFEYFSETQRNKGNFPGRFSGRQFSNSRSEMNVSTLELGDSALYLCASSPRGRLAGGTDTQYFGPGTRLTVL.

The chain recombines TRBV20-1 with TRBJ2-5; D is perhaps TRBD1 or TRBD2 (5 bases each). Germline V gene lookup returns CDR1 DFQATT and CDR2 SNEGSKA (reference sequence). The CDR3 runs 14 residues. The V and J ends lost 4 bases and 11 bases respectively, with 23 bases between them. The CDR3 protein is CSAMVSGRSDEQYF. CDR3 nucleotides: TGCAGTGCTATGGTGTCGGGACGATCGGATGAGCAGTACTTC.

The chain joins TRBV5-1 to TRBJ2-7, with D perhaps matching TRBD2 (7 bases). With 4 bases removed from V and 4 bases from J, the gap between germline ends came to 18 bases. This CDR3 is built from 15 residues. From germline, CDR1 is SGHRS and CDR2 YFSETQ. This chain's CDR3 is CASSQGISGGYEQYF. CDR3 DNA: TGCGCCAGCAGCCAGGGGATTTCGGGGGGATACGAGCAGTACTTC.

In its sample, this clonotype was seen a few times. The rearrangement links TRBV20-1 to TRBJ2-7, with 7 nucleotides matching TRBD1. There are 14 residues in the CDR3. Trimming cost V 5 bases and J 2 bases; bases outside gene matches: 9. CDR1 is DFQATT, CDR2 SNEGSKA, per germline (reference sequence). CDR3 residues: CSAPGTDNPYEQYF. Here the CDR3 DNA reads TGCAGTGCTCCCGGGACAGACAACCCCTACGAGCAGTACTTC.

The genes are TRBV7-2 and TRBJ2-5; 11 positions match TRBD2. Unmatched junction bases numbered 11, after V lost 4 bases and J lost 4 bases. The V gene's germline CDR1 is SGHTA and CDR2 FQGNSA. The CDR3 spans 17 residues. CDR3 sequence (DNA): TGTGCCAGCAGCTCCGACTTTAGCGGGGGGGCGGGAGAGACCCAGTACTTC. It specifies CASSSDFSGGAGETQYF. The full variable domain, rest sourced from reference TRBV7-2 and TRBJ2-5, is GAGVSQSPSNKVTEKGKDVELRCDPISGHTALYWYRQSLGQGLEFLIYFQGNSAPDKSGLPSDRFSAERTGGSVSTLTIQRTQQEDSAVYLCASSSDFSGGAGETQYFGPGTRLLVL.

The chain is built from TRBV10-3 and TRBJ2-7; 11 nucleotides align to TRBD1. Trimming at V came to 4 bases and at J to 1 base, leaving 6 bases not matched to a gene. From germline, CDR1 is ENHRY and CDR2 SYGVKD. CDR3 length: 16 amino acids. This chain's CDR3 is CAISGGQGAVSYEQYF. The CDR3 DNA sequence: TGTGCCATCAGTGGCGGACAGGGGGCCGTATCCTACGAGCAGTACTTC.

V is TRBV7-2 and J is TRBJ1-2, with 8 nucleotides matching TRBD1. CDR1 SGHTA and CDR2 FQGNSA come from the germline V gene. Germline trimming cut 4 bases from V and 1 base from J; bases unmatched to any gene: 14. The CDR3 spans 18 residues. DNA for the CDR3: TGTGCCAGCAGCTCCGGGGCCACCTGGGACAGGATTAACTATGGCTACACCTTC. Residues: CASSSGATWDRINYGYTF.

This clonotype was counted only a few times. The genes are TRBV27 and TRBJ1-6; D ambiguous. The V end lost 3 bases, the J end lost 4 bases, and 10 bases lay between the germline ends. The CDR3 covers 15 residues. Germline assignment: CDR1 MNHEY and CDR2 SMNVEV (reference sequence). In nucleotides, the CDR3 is TGTGCCAGCAGTTTCCGGGGTGTATATAATTCACCCCTCCACTTT. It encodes CASSFRGVYNSPLHF.

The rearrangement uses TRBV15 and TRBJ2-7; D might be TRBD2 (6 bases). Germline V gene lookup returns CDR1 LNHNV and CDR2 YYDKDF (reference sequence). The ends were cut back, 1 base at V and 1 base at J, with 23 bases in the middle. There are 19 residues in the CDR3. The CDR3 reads CATSRGALGASALSYEQYF. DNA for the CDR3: TGTGCCACCAGCAGAGGGGCTTTGGGAGCTAGCGCCCTGTCCTACGAGCAGTACTTC.

The CDR3 DNA reads TGCAGTGCTAGAGATTGGGCCACTGGGACCCCAGATACGCAGTATTTT. This encodes CSARDWATGTPDTQYF. The chain employs TRBV20-1 and TRBJ2-3, with D perhaps being TRBD1 or TRBD2 (5 bases each). This CDR3 spans 16 amino acids. The V gene's germline CDR1 is DFQATT and CDR2 SNEGSKA (reference sequence). The ends were cut back, 0 bases at V and 4 bases at J, with 17 bases in the middle.

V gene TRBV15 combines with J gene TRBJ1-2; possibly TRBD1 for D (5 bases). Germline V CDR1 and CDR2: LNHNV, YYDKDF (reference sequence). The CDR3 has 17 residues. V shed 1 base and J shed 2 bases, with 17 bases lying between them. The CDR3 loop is CATSRVPWGSGNYGYTF. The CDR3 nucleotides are TGTGCCACCAGCAGAGTCCCGTGGGGGTCTGGGAACTATGGCTACACCTTC.

This chain's CDR3 is CASSPYREMYF. The CDR3 DNA reads TGTGCCAGCAGCCCCTACAGGGAGATGTACTTC. V gene TRBV11-2 combines with J gene TRBJ2-7; possible D gene TRBD1, 6 bases. The ends were cut back, 5 bases at V and 12 bases at J, with 14 bases in the middle. The CDR3 has 11 amino acids. Germline CDR1 is SGHAT and CDR2 is FQNNGV.

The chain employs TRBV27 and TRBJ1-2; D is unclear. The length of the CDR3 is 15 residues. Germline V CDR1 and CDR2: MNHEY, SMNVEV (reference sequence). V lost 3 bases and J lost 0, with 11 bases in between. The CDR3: CASSFKDRANYGYTF. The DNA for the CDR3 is TGTGCCAGCAGTTTTAAGGACCGAGCTAACTATGGCTACACCTTC.

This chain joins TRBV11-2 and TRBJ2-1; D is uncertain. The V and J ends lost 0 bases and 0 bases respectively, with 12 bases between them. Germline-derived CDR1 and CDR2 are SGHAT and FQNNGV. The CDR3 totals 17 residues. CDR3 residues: CASSLDGPISSYNEQFF. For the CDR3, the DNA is TGTGCCAGCAGCTTAGATGGCCCTATAAGCTCCTACAATGAGCAGTTCTTC.

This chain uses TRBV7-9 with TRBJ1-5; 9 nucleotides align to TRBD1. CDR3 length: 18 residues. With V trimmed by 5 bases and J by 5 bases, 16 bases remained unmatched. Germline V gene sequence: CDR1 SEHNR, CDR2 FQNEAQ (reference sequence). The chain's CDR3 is CASSPPGQGYSRDQPQHF. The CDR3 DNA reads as TGTGCCAGCAGCCCCCCGGGACAGGGTTATAGTAGGGATCAGCCCCAGCATTTT.

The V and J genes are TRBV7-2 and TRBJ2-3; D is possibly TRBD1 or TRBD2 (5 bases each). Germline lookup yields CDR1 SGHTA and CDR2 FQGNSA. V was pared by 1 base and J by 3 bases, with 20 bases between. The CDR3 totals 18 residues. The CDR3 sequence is CASSLVLWGRSTTDTQYF. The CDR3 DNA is TGTGCCAGCAGCTTAGTACTATGGGGGAGATCTACTACAGATACGCAGTATTTT.